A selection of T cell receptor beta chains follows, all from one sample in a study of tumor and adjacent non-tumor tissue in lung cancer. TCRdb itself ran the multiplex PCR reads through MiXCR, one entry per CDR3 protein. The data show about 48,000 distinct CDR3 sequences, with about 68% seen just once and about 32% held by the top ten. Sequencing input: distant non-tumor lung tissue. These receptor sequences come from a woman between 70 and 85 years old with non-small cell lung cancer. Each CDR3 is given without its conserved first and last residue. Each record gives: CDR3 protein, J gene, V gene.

CDR3 protein: SVEVLPQGISYEQY
J gene: TRBJ2-7
V gene: TRBV29-1

CDR3 protein: AWGANQPQH
J gene: TRBJ1-5
V gene: TRBV30

CDR3 protein: SAGPGGAYQETQD
J gene: TRBJ2-5
V gene: TRBV29-1

CDR3 protein: ANSLVGSAYNEQF
J gene: TRBJ2-1
V gene: TRBV28

CDR3 protein: ASSLEQGGPAF
J gene: TRBJ1-1
V gene: TRBV5-6

CDR3 protein: ASSLEEAVSYEQY
J gene: TRBJ2-7
V gene: TRBV5-1

CDR3 protein: ASSIEAGRYVQY
J gene: TRBJ2-7
V gene: TRBV11-1

CDR3 protein: ASSPRDFPDAQY
J gene: TRBJ2-3
V gene: TRBV6-6

CDR3 protein: ASSSMITDTQY
J gene: TRBJ2-3
V gene: TRBV6-5

CDR3 protein: ASTPEELPGTGELF
J gene: TRBJ2-2
V gene: TRBV28

CDR3 protein: ASSDRSNQPRH
J gene: TRBJ1-5
V gene: TRBV6-1

CDR3 protein: ASSESLAGADTQY
J gene: TRBJ2-3
V gene: TRBV2

CDR3 protein: ASILHRTGLGGQY
J gene: TRBJ2-7
V gene: TRBV6-6

CDR3 protein: ASSSGGGDEQY
J gene: TRBJ2-7
V gene: TRBV28

CDR3 protein: AWIGTMTIETQY
J gene: TRBJ2-5
V gene: TRBV30

CDR3 protein: GSSQTAGGGEQF
J gene: TRBJ2-1
V gene: TRBV4-2

CDR3 protein: ASSRNTGMNSPLH
J gene: TRBJ1-6
V gene: TRBV12-3/TRBV12-4

CDR3 protein: ASSLGGNQSRH
J gene: TRBJ1-5
V gene: TRBV11-3